The clone carrying this T cell receptor beta chain occurred once. The antigen remains undetermined. The entry originates in a study of shared clonotypes between healthy human individuals. Whole-study results and caveats: The low donor count limited represented genetic and exposure-history diversity. Sequencing depth was expected to influence donor clonotype sharing.

A deep-level run was used for the assay. Each subset's genomic DNA was shared equally among a number of immunoSEQ plates. Assay used: immunoSEQ multiplex PCR; TCRdb lists only in-frame clones, some missing. Here the sample spans about 470,000 clones, roughly 80% being singletons. The CDR3 is 13 residues long. V lost 3 bases and J lost 2; bases outside the gene matches: 2. Per germline, CDR1 SGHRS and CDR2 YFSETQ. Material: PBMCs. This chain links TRBV5-1 with TRBJ2-7, with TRBD1 matching over 7 bases. This clonotype was sampled from a woman aged 35 to 49 in good health. Some clones in this sample may be carry-over from other donors' samples. The CDR3 DNA reads as TGCGCCAGCAGCTGGGACAGTACCTACGAGCAGTACTTC. Its translation: CASSWDSTYEQYF.